This T cell receptor beta chain originates from a study of OX40 agonist ivuxolimab in advanced cancers. Assay used: immunoSEQ multiplex PCR; TCRdb lists only in-frame clones, some missing. The table includes approximately 70,000 clones, roughly 89% detected once. CDR3 length equals 14 residues. CDR1 and CDR2 from the germline V gene are SGHAT and FQNNGV. V shed 5 bases and J shed 8 bases, with 15 bases lying between them. Sequences were derived from CD4+ or CD8+ T cells sorted from blood, sampled in a trial of the OX40 agonist ivuxolimab. The origin of this receptor is an adult with an advanced solid tumor such as melanoma, head and neck, liver or kidney cancer. The chain couples TRBV11-2 to TRBJ1-4; D is undetermined. CDR3 nucleotide sequence: TGTGCCAGCAGCCCCGGTCCCCTGGGGGAAAAACTGTTTTTT. It specifies CASSPGPLGEKLFF.